The clone carrying this TCR beta chain ranks as medium-sized. Its antigen is currently unknown. This entry belongs to a study of spatial heterogeneity in lung cancer. At the level of the study: TCR and UMI combinations that were unique each appeared, on average, more than ten times in raw reads.

TCRdb re-called the 5' RACE reads through MiXCR, storing one row per CDR3 protein. This table has about 1,300 distinct CDR3 sequences, roughly a tenth appearing once. Study-wide findings and caveats: Higher tumor mutation counts went along with higher counts of expanded intratumoral alpha and beta TCRs.

V lost 5 bases to trimming and J lost 4 bases; unmatched junction nucleotides: 9. The germline CDR1 and CDR2 sequences are MNHEY and SMNVEV (reference sequence). This CDR3 has 17 amino acids. Time point denoted: sample taken at primary tumor resection. The specimen was lung tumor tissue, collected at surgery. The clonotype comes from a male donor with early-stage non-small cell lung cancer. The chain uses TRBV27 and TRBJ2-1; 12 bases agree with TRBD2. The CDR3 region has the DNA TGTGCCAGCAGTCCTCGGACTAGCGGGAAGGTTTACAATGAGCAGTTCTTC. Its translation: CASSPRTSGKVYNEQFF.